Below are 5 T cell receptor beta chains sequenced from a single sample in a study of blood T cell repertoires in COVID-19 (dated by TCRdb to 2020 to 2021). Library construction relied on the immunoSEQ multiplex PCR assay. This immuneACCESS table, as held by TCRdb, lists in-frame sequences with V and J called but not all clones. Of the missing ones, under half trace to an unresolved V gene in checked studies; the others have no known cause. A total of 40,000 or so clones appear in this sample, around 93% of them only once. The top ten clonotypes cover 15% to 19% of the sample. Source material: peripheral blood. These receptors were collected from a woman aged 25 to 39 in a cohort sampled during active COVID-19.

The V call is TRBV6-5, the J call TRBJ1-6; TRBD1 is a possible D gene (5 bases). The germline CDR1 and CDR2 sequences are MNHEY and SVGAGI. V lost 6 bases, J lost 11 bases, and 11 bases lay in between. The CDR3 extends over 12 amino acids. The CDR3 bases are TGTGCCAGCAGATCCAGGGCTACACCCCTCCACTTT. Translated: CASRSRATPLHF.

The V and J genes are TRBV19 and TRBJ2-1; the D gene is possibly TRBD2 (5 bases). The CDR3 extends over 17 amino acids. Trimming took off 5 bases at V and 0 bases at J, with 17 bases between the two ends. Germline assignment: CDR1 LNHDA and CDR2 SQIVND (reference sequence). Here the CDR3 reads CASSDPAPGSSYNEQFF. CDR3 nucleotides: TGTGCCAGTAGTGACCCCGCCCCGGGGAGCTCCTACAATGAGCAGTTCTTC.

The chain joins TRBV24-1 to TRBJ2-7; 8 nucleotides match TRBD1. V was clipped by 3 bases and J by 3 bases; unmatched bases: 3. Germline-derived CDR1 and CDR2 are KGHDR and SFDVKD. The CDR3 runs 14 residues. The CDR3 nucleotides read TGTGCCACCAGTGATAGAGGACAGGGCTACGAGCAGTACTTC. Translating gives CATSDRGQGYEQYF.

The chain's CDR3 is CASSFAGSPLHF. The CDR3 DNA is TGTGCCAGCAGTTTCGCGGGTTCACCCCTCCACTTT. This sequence joins TRBV6-5 and TRBJ1-6, with unresolved D. Trimming shortened V by 4 bases and J by 9 bases, and 7 bases separated the two germline ends. The CDR3 has 12 residues. Germline V CDR1 and CDR2: MNHEY, SVGAGI.

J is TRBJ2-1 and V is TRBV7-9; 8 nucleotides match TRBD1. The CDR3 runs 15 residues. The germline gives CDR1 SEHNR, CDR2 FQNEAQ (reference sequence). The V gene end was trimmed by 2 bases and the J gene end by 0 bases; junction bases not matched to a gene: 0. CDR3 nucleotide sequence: TGTGCCAGCAGCTTACAGGGGGCCTCCTACAATGAGCAGTTCTTC. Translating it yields CASSLQGASYNEQFF.